This T cell receptor delta chain was sequenced during a study of Vδ1+ human thymocytes. Study-wide findings and caveats: Thymic TRG and TRD repertoires appeared highly polyclonal.

Extracted RNA was reverse transcribed into cDNA. Multiplex PCR used pooled V-gene forward primers and a constant-region reverse primer to amplify CDR3s. TCRdb reanalysed the multiplex PCR reads with CATT. The sample records about 75,000 delta-chain clones, approximately 30% being singletons. Vdelta1+ thymocyte sorts reached between about 97% and 99.6% purity. This clone was counted only a few times. Its antigen is as yet unknown. J was trimmed by 1 base and V by 0 bases; bases with no gene match: 17. There are 20 residues in the CDR3. Germline CDR1 is TSWWSYY and CDR2 is QGS. Material: Vdelta1+ gamma-delta thymocytes from the thymus. Subset of the sample: FACS-sorted CD3+ TCRalphabeta- TCRVdelta1+ TCRVdelta2- thymocytes. The clonotype comes from a boy under three years old who had congenital heart surgery. The chain links TRDV1 to TRDJ1; 7 nucleotides match TRDD3. Here the CDR3 reads CALGELAGGYRTGATDKLIF. In DNA form, the CDR3 reads TGTGCTCTTGGGGAACTAGCTGGTGGCTACCGGACTGGGGCCACCGATAAACTCATCTTT.